This record concerns one T cell receptor beta chain sequence. Its antigen is currently unknown. The sample originates from a study of cytomegalovirus exposure and HLA in healthy donors. About the research overall: Per a later analysis, the 666 first-cohort and over 90 validation repertoires shared one platform. Points from the study as a whole: While the bulk of TCR sequences proved rare, some public TCRs turned up in many donors.

TCRdb's table, derived via immunoSEQ multiplex PCR, lists solely in-frame clones and lacks some. The profile shows about 200,000 clones, roughly 91% of them singletons. Germline values: CDR1 WSHSY, CDR2 SAAADI. Between the trimmed V and J ends, which lost 5 bases and 4 bases, there was a span of 11 bases. The CDR3 is 13 amino acids. Sequencing used PBMCs. The chain couples TRBV10-2 to TRBJ1-1; D perhaps matches TRBD1 (5 bases). The TCR sequence derives from a woman in her late teens or twenties in good health and CMV-seropositive. The CDR3 is CASSKQGGTEAFF. In DNA, the CDR3 is TGCGCCAGCAGTAAGCAGGGAGGCACTGAAGCTTTCTTT.